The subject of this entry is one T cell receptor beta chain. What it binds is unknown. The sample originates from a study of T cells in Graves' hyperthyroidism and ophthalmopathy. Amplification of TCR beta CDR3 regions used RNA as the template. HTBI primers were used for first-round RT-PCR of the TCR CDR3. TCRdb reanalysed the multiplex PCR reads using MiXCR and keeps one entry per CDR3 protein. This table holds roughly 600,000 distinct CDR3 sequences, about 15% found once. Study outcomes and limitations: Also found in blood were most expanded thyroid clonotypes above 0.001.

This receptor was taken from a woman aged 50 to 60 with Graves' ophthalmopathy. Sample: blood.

CDR3 loop: CASSSAGTGVYGYTF. The CDR3 DNA follows: TGCGCCAGCAGCTCCGCCGGGACGGGGGTGTATGGCTACACCTTC. The rearrangement uses TRBV5-1 and TRBJ1-2, with a possible D match to TRBD1 (5 bases). V was clipped by 3 bases and J by 5 bases, with 17 bases between them. The CDR3 covers 15 residues. From germline, CDR1 is SGHRS and CDR2 YFSETQ. Filled out from reference TRBV5-1 and TRBJ1-2, the complete variable domain reads KAGVTQTPRYLIKTRGQQVTLSCSPISGHRSVSWYQQTPGQGLQFLFEYFSETQRNKGNFPGRFSGRQFSNSRSEMNVSTLELGDSALYLCASSSAGTGVYGYTFGSGTRLTVV.